Following are 11 T cell receptor beta chains from one sample sequenced in a study of post-analysis software for immune sequencing data. Study-wide results and caveats: In patients, TRBV5-6, TRBV5-1 and TRBV20-1 belonged to roughly 5 TRBV segments found more frequently than in controls.

TCR beta cDNA libraries included unique molecular identifiers. One entry per CDR3 protein, called by TCRdb with MiXCR from the PCR reads. The table shows around 250,000 distinct CDR3 sequences, with 30% to 45% occurring only once. Their specific antigens are unknown. Sequencing was done on a sample of blood. These receptors were collected from a girl aged 5-17 years with multiple sclerosis.

The rearrangement links TRBV20-1 to TRBJ2-1, with 9 bases identical to TRBD2. Germline V lookup: CDR1 DFQATT, CDR2 SNEGSKA (reference sequence). CDR3 length: 16 amino acids. V was clipped by 0 bases and J by 3 bases; unmatched bases: 6. Here the CDR3 DNA reads TGCAGTGCTAGAGATCAACTAGCGGGCTTCTACAATGAGCAGTTCTTC. Translated, it gives CSARDQLAGFYNEQFF.

This clonotype has ten or more counts. This chain links TRBV29-1 with TRBJ2-4, with D perhaps matching TRBD1 or TRBD2 (5 bases each). V was shortened by 4 bases and J by 1 base, with 5 bases between the two germline ends. Germline CDR1 and CDR2: SQVTM and ANQGSEA. This CDR3 has 12 amino acids. CDR3 DNA: TGCAGCGTTGGGGGGGCCAAAAACATTCAGTACTTC. This translates into CSVGGAKNIQYF.

This clonotype came up many times. The chain employs TRBV15 and TRBJ2-5; 10 bases are a match to TRBD2. Germline CDR1 and CDR2: LNHNV and YYDKDF (reference sequence). This CDR3 has 18 amino acids. The V gene end was trimmed by 0 bases and the J gene end by 5 bases; junction bases not matched to a gene: 12. CDR3 protein: CATSREGLASGGRETQYF. Written as DNA, the CDR3 is TGTGCCACCAGCAGAGAGGGCCTGGCTAGCGGGGGCCGGGAGACCCAGTACTTC.

Many counts were recorded for this clonotype. The V and J genes are TRBV7-9 and TRBJ2-3, with 8 bases fitting TRBD1. The CDR3 loop spans 17 amino acids. Germline CDR1 and CDR2: SEHNR and FQNEAQ (reference sequence). Unmatched junction bases numbered 9, after V lost 0 bases and J lost 4 bases. The DNA for the CDR3 is TGTGCCAGCAGCTTAGCCCCAGGACAGGGAGGAGCAGATACGCAGTATTTT. Translated, it gives CASSLAPGQGGADTQYF.

This clonotype was seen a few times. This chain joins TRBV5-1 and TRBJ2-1; D ambiguous. In germline, CDR1 is SGHRS, CDR2 YFSETQ. The CDR3 runs to 14 residues. Deletions cut 4 bases from V and 4 bases from J, with 12 bases between. DNA of the CDR3: TGCGCCAGCAGCGCCGGCGGCGGTTACAATGAGCAGTTCTTC. Translated: CASSAGGGYNEQFF.

This clonotype was seen many times. The gene calls are TRBV5-5 and TRBJ2-1, with D perhaps matching TRBD1 (7 bases). The CDR3 has 16 residues. Looked up from germline, CDR1 is SGHKS and CDR2 is YYEKEE (reference sequence). Trimming stripped 4 bases from V and 5 bases from J, with 19 bases between. As DNA, the CDR3 is TGTGCCAGCAGCGCTATAGGCAGGGGGGCTAACAATGAGCAGTTCTTC. Its protein is CASSAIGRGANNEQFF. The complete variable domain, with remaining parts taken from reference TRBV5-5 and TRBJ2-1, reads DAGVTQSPTHLIKTRGQQVTLRCSPISGHKSVSWYQQVLGQGPQFIFQYYEKEERGRGNFPDRFSARQFPNYSSELNVNALLLGDSALYLCASSAIGRGANNEQFFGPGTRLTVL.

This clonotype was seen many times. The V call is TRBV29-1, the J call TRBJ2-1; 9 nucleotides align to TRBD2. The CDR3 consists of 15 residues. Trimming removed 4 bases from V and 7 bases from J; junction bases left unmatched: 11. Germline V gene lookup returns CDR1 SQVTM and CDR2 ANQGSEA. DNA of the CDR3: TGCAGCGTTGCGTTAGCGGGGGCCCCACGGAATGAGCAGTTCTTC. Its protein product is CSVALAGAPRNEQFF.

This clonotype was seen repeatedly, ten times or more. The chain is built from TRBV14 and TRBJ2-7, with a weak D call TRBD1 (5 bases). Looked up from germline, CDR1 is SGHDN and CDR2 is FVKESK. V dropped 8 bases and J dropped 3 bases, with 14 bases sitting between them. The CDR3 runs 13 residues. CDR3 coding DNA: TGTGCCAGCCCGCTAACAGGTTTCTACGAGCAGTACTTC. Translated: CASPLTGFYEQYF.

The chain couples TRBV20-1 to TRBJ1-2; TRBD1 aligns across 9 bases. CDR3 length equals 14 residues. V shed 3 bases and J 1 base; nucleotides not matched to a gene: 3. From germline, CDR1 is DFQATT and CDR2 SNEGSKA (reference sequence). CDR3 protein: CSARRTGDNYGYTF. The CDR3 DNA reads as TGCAGTGCTAGGCGGACAGGGGATAACTATGGCTACACCTTC.

In the case of this clonotype: This could be a read error, since a much larger clone is one nucleotide away. The chain uses TRBV6-1 and TRBJ2-7; 13 bases fit TRBD2. With V trimmed by 6 bases and J by 11 bases, 19 bases remained unmatched. CDR3 length: 17 residues. Germline CDR1 reads MNHNS; CDR2 reads SASEGT. CDR3 loop: CASRSGGLAGTRETKYF. As DNA, the CDR3 is TGTGCCAGCAGAAGCGGGGGACTAGCGGGGACTCGAGAGACCAAGTACTTC.

This clonotype was detected many times. The chain employs TRBV24-1 and TRBJ2-5; TRBD1 aligns across 11 bases. Trimming cost V 0 bases and J 3 bases; bases outside gene matches: 5. The germline V gene encodes CDR1 KGHDR and CDR2 SFDVKD. The length of the CDR3 is 17 residues. This CDR3 is CATSDLPGTGGEETQYF. Here the CDR3 DNA reads TGTGCCACCAGTGATTTGCCCGGGACAGGGGGTGAAGAGACCCAGTACTTC.